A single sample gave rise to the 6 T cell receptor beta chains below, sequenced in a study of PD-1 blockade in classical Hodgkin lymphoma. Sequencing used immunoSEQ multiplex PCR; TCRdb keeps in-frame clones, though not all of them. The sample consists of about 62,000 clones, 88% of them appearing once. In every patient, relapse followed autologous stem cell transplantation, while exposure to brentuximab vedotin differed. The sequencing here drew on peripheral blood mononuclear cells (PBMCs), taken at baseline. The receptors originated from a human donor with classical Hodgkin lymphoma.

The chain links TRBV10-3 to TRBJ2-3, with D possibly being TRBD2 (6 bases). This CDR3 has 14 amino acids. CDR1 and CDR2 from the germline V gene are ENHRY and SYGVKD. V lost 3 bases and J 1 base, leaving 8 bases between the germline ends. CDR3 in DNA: TGTGCCATCAGTGATTCTAGCGGCACAGATACGCAGTATTTT. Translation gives CAISDSSGTDTQYF.

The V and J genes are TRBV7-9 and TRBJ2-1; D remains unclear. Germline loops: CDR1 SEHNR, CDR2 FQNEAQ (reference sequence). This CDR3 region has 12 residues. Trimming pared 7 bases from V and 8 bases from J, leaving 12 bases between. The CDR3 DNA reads TGTGCCAGCAAAGTCGGGTGGGATGAGCAGTTCTTC. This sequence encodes CASKVGWDEQFF.

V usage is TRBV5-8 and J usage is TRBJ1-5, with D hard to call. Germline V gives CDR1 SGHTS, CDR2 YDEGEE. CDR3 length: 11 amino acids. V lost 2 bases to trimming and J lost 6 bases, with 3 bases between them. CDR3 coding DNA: TGTGCCAGCAGCTTAGCTCAGCCCCAGCATTTT. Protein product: CASSLAQPQHF.

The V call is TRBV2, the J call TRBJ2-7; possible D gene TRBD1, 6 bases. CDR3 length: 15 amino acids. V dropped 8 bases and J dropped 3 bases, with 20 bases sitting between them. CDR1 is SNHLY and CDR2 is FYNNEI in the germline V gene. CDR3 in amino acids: CASLNLDRYLYEQYF. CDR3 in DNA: TGTGCCAGCCTCAACCTCGACAGGTACCTCTACGAGCAGTACTTC.

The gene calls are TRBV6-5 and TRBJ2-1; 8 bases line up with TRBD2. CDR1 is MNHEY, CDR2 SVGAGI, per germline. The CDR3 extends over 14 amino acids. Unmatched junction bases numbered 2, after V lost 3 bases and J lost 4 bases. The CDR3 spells CASSYRGGYNEQFF. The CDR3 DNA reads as TGTGCCAGCAGTTATCGGGGGGGGTACAATGAGCAGTTCTTC.

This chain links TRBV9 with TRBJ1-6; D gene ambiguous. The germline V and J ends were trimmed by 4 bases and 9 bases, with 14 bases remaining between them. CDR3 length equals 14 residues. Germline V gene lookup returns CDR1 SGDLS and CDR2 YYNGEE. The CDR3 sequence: CASSQAGLGSPLHF. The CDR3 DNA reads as TGTGCCAGCAGCCAGGCCGGGTTAGGTTCACCCCTCCACTTT.